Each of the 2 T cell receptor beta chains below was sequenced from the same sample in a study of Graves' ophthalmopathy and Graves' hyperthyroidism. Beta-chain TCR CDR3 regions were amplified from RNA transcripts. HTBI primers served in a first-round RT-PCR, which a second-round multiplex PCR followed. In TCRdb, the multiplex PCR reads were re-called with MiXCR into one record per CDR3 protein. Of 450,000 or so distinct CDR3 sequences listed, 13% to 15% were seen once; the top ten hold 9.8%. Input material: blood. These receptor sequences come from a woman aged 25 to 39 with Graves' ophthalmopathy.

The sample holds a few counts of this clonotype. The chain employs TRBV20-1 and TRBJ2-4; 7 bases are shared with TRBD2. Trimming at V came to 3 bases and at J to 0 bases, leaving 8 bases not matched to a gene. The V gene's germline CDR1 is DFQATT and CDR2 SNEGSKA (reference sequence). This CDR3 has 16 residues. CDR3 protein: CSASFAAGVAKNIQYF. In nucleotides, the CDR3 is TGCAGTGCTAGTTTTGCGGCGGGGGTAGCCAAAAACATTCAGTACTTC.

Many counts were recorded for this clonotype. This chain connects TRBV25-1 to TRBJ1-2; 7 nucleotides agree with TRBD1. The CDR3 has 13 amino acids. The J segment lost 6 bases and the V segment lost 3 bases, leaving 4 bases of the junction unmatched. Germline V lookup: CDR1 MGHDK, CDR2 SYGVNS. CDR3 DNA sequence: TGTGCCAGCAGTGAGCAGGGGGGAAATGGCTACACCTTC. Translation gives CASSEQGGNGYTF.